One T cell receptor beta chain is described in this entry. In its sample, this clonotype was seen a few times. The antigen it binds to is not known. Qualities for individual bases were not recorded, and no much larger clone is one base off. Patients with ophthalmopathy had moderately to severely active disease, with a Clinical Activity Score of 3 or more, a NOSPECS grade of 4 or more, and a disease duration of less than 3 months. Patients with other autoimmune diseases, uncontrolled infections, pregnancy or lactation were excluded from the study. Clinical symptoms, serum thyroxine, TRAb, thyroid ultrasound and orbital computed tomography were used for diagnosis. PBMCs were isolated from 7.5 to 10 ml of fresh peripheral blood by Ficoll-Paque density gradient centrifugation. Total RNA was extracted using Trizol reagent, and RNA quality was checked on an Agilent 2100 Bioanalyzer. The entry originates in a study of Graves' ophthalmopathy and Graves' hyperthyroidism (dated by TCRdb to the late 2010s). In terms of the full investigation: Peripheral blood was collected at initial diagnosis, prior to any treatment. TCR beta repertoire signatures were used to distinguish Graves' ophthalmopathy from Graves' hyperthyroidism and to predict progression to ophthalmopathy. In total, under 150 blood samples were TCR-sequenced: 40 to 45 ophthalmopathy, approximately 75 hyperthyroidism and around 17 hyperthyroidism-to-ophthalmopathy patients. To explore V-J signatures that distinguish ophthalmopathy from hyperthyroidism, a discovery set of 100 patients was enrolled, made up of under 50 with ophthalmopathy and roughly 57 with stable hyperthyroidism. The independent validation cohort included roughly 19 hyperthyroidism patients plus 17 patients who later progressed from hyperthyroidism to ophthalmopathy. T-cell repertoires of thyroid tissue and blood were compared in several hyperthyroidism patients. Once sampling was done, hyperthyroidism patients were given methimazole at a starting dose of 30 mg daily, while ophthalmopathy patients were given high-dose intravenous methylprednisolone. For training and testing, the 100 or so patients in the discovery cohort were randomly divided in a 7:3 ratio. Overall results and qualifications from the work: Most expanded thyroid clonotypes with frequency above 0.001 were also detected in blood, suggesting blood repertoires may reflect the thyroid immune response. No statistical method was used to predetermine the sample size, and group allocation was not hidden from the investigators. In validation, the model predicted ophthalmopathy progression with 55% to 71% sensitivity and 72.22% specificity; eleven to twelve predicted patients were CT-confirmed with GO in a median of approximately six months. The 13-signature model separated ophthalmopathy from stable hyperthyroidism with 87.88% sensitivity and approximately 83% specificity in cross-validation, and 80%/75% in the test set.

For repertoire sequencing, TCR beta CDR3 regions were amplified from RNA transcripts. HTBI primers and the Qiagen OneStep RT-PCR kit were used in a first-round RT-PCR, which was followed by a second-round multiplex PCR, size selection and purification. Libraries were sequenced paired-end with 100 bp reads on an Illumina HiSeq2000. The source study handled its data this way. Reads were processed with SOAPnuke, discarding reads with adapters, uncalled bases, mean Phred below 15, or no exact constant-primer or identifier match. COPE v1.2.5 was used to merge high-quality paired reads. Clonotypes were defined as unique nucleotide sequences and were aligned to IMGT TRB V, D and J references using MiTCR v1.1. The analysis was limited to V-J combinations with a frequency above 0.0001, which together covered approximately 99% of repertoires. For each V-J combination, a TCR clonal expansion and chaos score was defined as the ratio of F50 clonal expansion to chaos observed in the TCRdist matrix. Welch's t-statistics and random forest were used to narrow the features down to 13 V-J combinations, which were then fed into a naive Bayes classifier. The similarity between thyroid and blood repertoires was quantified using the Morisita-Horn index. TCRdb ran its own pipeline on the public reads, namely fastp trimming at Q25 and MiXCR clone calling, and kept in-frame beta chains. Rows are combined by CDR3 protein, so each entry shows the most common genes and DNA. It is TCRdb's table, rather than the study itself, that gives the V and J calls and clone size. Here the sample has a few hundred thousand distinct CDR3 sequences; roughly a fifth occur a single time. The ten most abundant clones make up roughly 42% of the sample.

According to the germline V gene (reference sequence), CDR1 reads GTSNPN and CDR2 reads SVGIG. From the cysteine through the phenylalanine, the CDR3 covers 13 amino acids. Kept here is only the CDR3 DNA, which spans 39 bases and is read in frame from base 1. This clonotype was obtained from a woman aged 50 to 65 with Graves' ophthalmopathy. Donor details come from another sample of the same person, matched by shared clones. The V and J segments used are TRBV30 and TRBJ2-2; 10 bases in the junction line up with TRBD2. Sequenced: peripheral blood. The nucleotides are TGTGCTGCGAGCGGGAGGGCCACCGGGGAGCTGTTTTTT. Its translation is CAASGRATGELFF.